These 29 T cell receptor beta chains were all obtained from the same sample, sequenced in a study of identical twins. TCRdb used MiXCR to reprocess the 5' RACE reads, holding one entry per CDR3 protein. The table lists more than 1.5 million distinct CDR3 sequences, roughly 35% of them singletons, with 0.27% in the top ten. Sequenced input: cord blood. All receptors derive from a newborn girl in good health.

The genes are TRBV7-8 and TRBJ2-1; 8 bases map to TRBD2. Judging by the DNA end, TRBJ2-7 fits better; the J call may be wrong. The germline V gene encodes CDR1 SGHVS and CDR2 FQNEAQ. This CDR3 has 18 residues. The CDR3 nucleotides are TGTGCCAGCAGCTTAAGCAACGGGAGGGCCAACTCCTACAATGAGCAGTACTTC. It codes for CASSLSNGRANSYNEQYF.

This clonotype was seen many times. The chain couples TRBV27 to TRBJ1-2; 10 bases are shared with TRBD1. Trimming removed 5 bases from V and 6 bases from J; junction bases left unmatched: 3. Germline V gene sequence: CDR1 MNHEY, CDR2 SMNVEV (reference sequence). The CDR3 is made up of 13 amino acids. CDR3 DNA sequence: TGTGCCAGCAGTCCCGGGACAGGGGATGGCTACACCTTC. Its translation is CASSPGTGDGYTF.

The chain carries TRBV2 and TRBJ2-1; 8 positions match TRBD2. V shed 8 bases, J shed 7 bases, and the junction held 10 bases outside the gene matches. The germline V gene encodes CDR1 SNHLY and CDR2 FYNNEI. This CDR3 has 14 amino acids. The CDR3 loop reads CASSQRGRSNEQFF. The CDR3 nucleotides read TGTGCCAGCTCCCAGCGGGGGCGTAGTAATGAGCAGTTCTTC.

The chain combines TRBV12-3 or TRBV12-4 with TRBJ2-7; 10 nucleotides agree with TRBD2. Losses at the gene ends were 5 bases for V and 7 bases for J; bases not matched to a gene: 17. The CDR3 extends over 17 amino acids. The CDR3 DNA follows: TGTGCCAGCAGTATGCTCCCAGCGGGGGGGCCCTACAATGAGCAGTACTTC. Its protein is CASSMLPAGGPYNEQYF.

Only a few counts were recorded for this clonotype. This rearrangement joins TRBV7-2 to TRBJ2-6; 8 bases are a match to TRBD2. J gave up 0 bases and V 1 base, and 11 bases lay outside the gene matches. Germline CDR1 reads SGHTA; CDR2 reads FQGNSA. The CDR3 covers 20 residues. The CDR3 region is CASSLERLAGYDSGANVLTF. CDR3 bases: TGTGCCAGCAGCTTAGAGAGGCTAGCGGGCTATGACTCTGGGGCCAACGTCCTGACTTTC.

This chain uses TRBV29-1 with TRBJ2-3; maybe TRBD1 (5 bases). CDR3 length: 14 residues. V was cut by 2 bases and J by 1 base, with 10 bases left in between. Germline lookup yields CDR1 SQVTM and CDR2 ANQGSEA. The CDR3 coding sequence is TGCAGCGTTGAAAGGGGTCGGGGCACAGATACGCAGTATTTT. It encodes CSVERGRGTDTQYF.

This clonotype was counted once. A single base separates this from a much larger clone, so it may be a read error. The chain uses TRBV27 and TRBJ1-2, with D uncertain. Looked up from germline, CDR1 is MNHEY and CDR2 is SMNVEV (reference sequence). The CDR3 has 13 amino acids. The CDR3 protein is CASILRADYGYTF. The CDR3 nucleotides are TGTGCCAGCATTTTAAGGGCGGACTATGGCTACACCTTC.

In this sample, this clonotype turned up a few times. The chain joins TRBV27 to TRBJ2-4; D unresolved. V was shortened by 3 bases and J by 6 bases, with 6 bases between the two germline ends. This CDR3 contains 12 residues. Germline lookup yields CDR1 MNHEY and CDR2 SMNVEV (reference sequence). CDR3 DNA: TGTGCCAGCAGTTTTTTAGGAAACATTCAGTACTTC. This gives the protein CASSFLGNIQYF.

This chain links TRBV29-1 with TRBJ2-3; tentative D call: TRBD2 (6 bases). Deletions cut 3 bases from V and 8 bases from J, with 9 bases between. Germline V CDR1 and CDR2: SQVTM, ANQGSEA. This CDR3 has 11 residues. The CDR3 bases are TGCAGCGTTGACGGGAGTGGTACGCAGTATTTT. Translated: CSVDGSGTQYF.

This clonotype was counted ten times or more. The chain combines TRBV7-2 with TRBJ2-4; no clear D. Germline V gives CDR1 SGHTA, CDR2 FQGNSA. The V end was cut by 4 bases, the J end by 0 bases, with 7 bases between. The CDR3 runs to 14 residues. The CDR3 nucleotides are TGTGCCAGCAGCTCTTCTATAGCCAAAAACATTCAGTACTTC. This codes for CASSSSIAKNIQYF.

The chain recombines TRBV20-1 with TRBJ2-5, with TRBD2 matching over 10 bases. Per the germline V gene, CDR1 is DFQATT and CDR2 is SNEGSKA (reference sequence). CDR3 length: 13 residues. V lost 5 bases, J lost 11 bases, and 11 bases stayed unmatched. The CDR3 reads CSALSGGSNEQYF. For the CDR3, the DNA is TGCAGTGCTCTTAGCGGGGGGTCCAATGAGCAGTACTTC.

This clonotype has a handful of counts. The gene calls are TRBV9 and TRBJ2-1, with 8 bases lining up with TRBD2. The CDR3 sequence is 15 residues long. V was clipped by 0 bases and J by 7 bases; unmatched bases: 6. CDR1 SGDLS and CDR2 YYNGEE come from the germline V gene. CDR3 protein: CASSVVGGAWNEQFF. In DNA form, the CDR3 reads TGTGCCAGCAGCGTAGTCGGGGGGGCTTGGAATGAGCAGTTCTTC.

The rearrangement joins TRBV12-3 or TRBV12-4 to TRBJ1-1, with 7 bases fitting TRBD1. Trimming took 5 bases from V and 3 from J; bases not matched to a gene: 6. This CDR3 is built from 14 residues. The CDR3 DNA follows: TGTGCCAGCAGTCGACAGGGTGTCGACACTGAAGCTTTCTTT. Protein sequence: CASSRQGVDTEAFF.

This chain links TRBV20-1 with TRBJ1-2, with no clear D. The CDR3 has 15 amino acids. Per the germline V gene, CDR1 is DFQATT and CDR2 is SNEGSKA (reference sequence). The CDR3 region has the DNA TGCAATGCCCAGCCGGCGGGCAGACCGAACTATGGCTACACCTTC. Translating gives CNAQPAGRPNYGYTF.

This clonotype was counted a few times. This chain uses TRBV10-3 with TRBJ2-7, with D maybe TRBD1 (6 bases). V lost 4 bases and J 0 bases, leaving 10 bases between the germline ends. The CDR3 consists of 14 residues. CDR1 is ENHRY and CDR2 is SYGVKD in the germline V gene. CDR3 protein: CAISGVQGSYEQYF. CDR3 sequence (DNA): TGTGCCATCAGTGGAGTACAGGGCTCCTACGAGCAGTACTTC.

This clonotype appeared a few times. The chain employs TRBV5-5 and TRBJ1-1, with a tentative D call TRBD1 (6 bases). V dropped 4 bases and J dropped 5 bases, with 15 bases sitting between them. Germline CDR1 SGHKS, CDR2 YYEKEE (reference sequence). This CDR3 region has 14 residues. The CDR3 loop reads CASSPQWGATEAFF. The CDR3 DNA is TGTGCCAGCAGCCCTCAGTGGGGGGCAACTGAAGCTTTCTTT. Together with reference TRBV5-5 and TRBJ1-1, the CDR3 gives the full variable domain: DAGVTQSPTHLIKTRGQQVTLRCSPISGHKSVSWYQQVLGQGPQFIFQYYEKEERGRGNFPDRFSARQFPNYSSELNVNALLLGDSALYLCASSPQWGATEAFFGQGTRLTVV.

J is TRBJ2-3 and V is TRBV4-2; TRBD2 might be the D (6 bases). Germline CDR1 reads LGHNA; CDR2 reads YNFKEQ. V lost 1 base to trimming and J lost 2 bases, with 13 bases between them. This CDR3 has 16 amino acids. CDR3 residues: CASSQAGEYYTDTQYF. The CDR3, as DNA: TGTGCCAGCAGCCAAGCGGGGGAGTATTACACAGATACGCAGTATTTT.

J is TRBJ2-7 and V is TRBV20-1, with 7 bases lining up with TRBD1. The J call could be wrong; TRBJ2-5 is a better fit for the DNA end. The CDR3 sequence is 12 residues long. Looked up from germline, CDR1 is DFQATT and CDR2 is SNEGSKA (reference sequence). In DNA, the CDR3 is TGCAGTGCTAACACAGGGGTAGAGACCCAGTACTTC. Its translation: CSANTGVETQYF.

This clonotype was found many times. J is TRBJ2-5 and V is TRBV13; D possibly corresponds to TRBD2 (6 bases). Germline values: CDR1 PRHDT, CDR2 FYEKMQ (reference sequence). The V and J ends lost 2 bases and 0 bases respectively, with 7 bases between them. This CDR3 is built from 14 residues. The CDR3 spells CASSLRTNQETQYF. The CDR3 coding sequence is TGTGCCAGCAGCTTACGGACTAACCAAGAGACCCAGTACTTC.

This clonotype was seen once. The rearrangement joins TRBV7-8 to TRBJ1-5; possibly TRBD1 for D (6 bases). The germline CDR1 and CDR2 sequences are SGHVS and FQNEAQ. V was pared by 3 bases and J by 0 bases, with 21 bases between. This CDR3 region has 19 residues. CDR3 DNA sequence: TGTGCCAGCAGCTTGGCCAGGGGCTTCCCTCCTCTTAGCAATCAGCCCCAGCATTTT. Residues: CASSLARGFPPLSNQPQHF.

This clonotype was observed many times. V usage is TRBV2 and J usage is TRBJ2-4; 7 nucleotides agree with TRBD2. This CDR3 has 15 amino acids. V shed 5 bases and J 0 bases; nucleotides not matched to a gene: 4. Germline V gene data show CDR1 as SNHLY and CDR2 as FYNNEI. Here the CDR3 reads CASSPIAGAKNIQYF. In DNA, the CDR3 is TGTGCCAGCAGTCCAATAGCGGGAGCCAAAAACATTCAGTACTTC.

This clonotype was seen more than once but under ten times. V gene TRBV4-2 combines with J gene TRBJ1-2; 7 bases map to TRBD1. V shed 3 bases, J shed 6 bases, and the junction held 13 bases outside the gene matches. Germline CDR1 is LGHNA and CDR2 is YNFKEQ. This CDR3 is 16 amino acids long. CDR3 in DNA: TGTGCCAGCAGCCAGGGCCCCCGGGACAGAGGAGATGGCTACACCTTC. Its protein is CASSQGPRDRGDGYTF.

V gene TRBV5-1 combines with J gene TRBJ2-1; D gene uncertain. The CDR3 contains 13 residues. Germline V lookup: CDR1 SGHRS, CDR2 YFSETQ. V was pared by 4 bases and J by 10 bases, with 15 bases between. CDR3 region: CASSPPQSYEQFF. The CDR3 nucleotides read TGCGCCAGCAGCCCGCCCCAATCCTACGAGCAGTTCTTC.

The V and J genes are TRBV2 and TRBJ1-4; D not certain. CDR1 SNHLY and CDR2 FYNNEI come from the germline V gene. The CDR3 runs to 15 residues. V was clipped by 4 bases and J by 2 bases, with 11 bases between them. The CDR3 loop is CASSGTWVTNEKLFF. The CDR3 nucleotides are TGTGCCAGCAGTGGAACATGGGTGACTAATGAAAAACTGTTTTTT. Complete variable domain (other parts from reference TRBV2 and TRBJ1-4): EPEVTQTPSHQVTQMGQEVILRCVPISNHLYFYWYRQILGQKVEFLVSFYNNEISEKSEIFDDQFSVERPDGSNFTLKIRSTKLEDSAMYFCASSGTWVTNEKLFFGSGTQLSVL.

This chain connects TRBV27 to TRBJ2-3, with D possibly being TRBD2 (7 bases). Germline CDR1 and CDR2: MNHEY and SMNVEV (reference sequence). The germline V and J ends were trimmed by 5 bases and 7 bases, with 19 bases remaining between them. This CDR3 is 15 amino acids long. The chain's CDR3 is CASSPRWGGVYTQYF. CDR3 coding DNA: TGTGCCAGCAGTCCCCGGTGGGGGGGCGTGTATACGCAGTATTTT.

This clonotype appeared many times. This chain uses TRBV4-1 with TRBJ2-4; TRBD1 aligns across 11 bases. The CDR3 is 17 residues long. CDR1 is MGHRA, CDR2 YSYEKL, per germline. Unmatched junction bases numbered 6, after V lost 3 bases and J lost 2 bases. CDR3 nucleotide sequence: TGCGCCAGCAGCCATCCTGGACAGGGGGCAACCAAAAACATTCAGTACTTC. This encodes CASSHPGQGATKNIQYF.

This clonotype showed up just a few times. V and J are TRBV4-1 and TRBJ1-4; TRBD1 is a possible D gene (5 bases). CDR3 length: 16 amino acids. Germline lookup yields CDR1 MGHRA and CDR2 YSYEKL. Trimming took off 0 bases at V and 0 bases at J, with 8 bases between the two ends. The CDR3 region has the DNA TGCGCCAGCAGCCAAGAACAGGTAGCAACTAATGAAAAACTGTTTTTT. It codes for CASSQEQVATNEKLFF.

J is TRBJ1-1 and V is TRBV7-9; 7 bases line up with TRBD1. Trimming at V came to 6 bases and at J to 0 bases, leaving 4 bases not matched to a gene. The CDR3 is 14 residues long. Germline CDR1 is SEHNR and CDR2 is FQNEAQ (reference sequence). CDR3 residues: CASRGDRVNTEAFF. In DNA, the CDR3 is TGTGCCAGCAGGGGAGACAGGGTGAACACTGAAGCTTTCTTT.

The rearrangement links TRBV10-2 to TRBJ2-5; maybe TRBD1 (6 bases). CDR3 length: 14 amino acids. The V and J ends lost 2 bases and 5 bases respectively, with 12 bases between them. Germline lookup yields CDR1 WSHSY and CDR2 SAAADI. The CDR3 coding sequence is TGCGCCAGCAGTGAGCCAGGGGCGGGTGAGACCCAGTACTTC. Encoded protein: CASSEPGAGETQYF.